This TCR beta chain was identified in a study of human T cells and chemical hapten exposure. Study-level background: The sensitizing agent was 2% DPC, placed on around 2 cm by around 2 cm of upper inner arm skin. The patients, most of them female, presented with alopecia areata, totalis or universalis. TCR yields per sample varied, mainly owing to small pooled library volume differences.

TCRdb independently ran MiXCR on the RACE reads; one entry per CDR3 protein. This sample has 330,000 or so distinct CDR3 sequences, with nearly 6.5% found just once. Trimming shortened V by 1 base and J by 6 bases, and 9 bases separated the two germline ends. The length of the CDR3 is 14 residues. CDR1 and CDR2 (germline): SGHTA, FQGNSA. Time point specified: patch test 2, 6 weeks after DPC sensitization. Treatment reported: therapeutic diphenylcyclopropenone sensitization with weekly scalp DPC. It was from unfractionated whole blood that total RNA was extracted. Material: whole blood, obtained in connection with sensitization to the hapten diphenylcyclopropenone (DPC). The chain joins TRBV7-2 to TRBJ2-2; D is undetermined. The source is a woman under 30 with alopecia areata. Some clones in this sample may be carry-over from other donors' samples. DNA for the CDR3: TGTGCCAGCAGCTTAGATTGGGTCGCCGGGGAGCTGTTTTTT. Protein sequence: CASSLDWVAGELFF.